Listed below are T cell receptor beta chains from one sample, sequenced in a study of blood T cell repertoires in COVID-19. Profiling relied on immunoSEQ multiplex PCR, and the TCRdb table lists in-frame clones only, not all of them. This table has 350,000 or so clones, around 87% appearing once. The sample taken for sequencing was peripheral blood. The receptors were gathered from a woman aged 30 to 39 with COVID-19, enrolled during active disease. Both conserved end residues are part of each CDR3.

V gene,J gene,CDR3 protein
TRBV11-2,TRBJ2-2,CASSLTGHTGELFF
TRBV20-1,TRBJ1-6,CSASRAGVNSPLHF
TRBV12-3/TRBV12-4,TRBJ1-2,CASSRRVYGYTF
TRBV7-3,TRBJ2-2,CASSLDRSQTGELFF
TRBV5-6,TRBJ2-7,CASSLLRRVHEQYF
TRBV4-1,TRBJ1-4,CASSPAGSLPEKLFF
TRBV6-5,TRBJ1-1,CASSYRSLNTEAFF
TRBV5-4,TRBJ2-1,CASSFGGRAGNEQFF
TRBV11-2,TRBJ2-7,CASSLERQVYEQYF
TRBV29-1,TRBJ1-1,CSFLTTRGMNTEAFF
TRBV30,TRBJ2-5,CAWNPTSVQETQYF
TRBV18,TRBJ2-2,CASSPPPLTGELFF
TRBV7-9,TRBJ2-5,CASSPRTRQETQYF
TRBV12-5,TRBJ2-1,CASGLSSYNEQFF
TRBV7-8,TRBJ1-4,CASSIDRGQGRRKEKLFF
TRBV11-2,TRBJ2-3,CASSSELKPYHTQYF
TRBV7-6,TRBJ1-2,CASSPPGHPYGYTF
TRBV30,TRBJ2-7,CACTREGQGSYEQYF
TRBV3-1/TRBV3-2,TRBJ2-2,CASSLPGLGAGELFF
TRBV6-5,TRBJ2-2,CASSTSGSSTGELFF
TRBV7-2,TRBJ2-3,CASSLQRDTQYF
TRBV28,TRBJ1-1,CASSFAGTGAEAFF
TRBV10-3,TRBJ2-5,CAISRALTGEETQYF
TRBV4-3,TRBJ1-4,CASSQAQAATNEKLFF
TRBV7-2,TRBJ2-7,CASSLWAGTYEQYF
TRBV5-1,TRBJ2-1,CASSLGNSGSSDEQFF
TRBV2,TRBJ1-1,CASSEGGAGKAFF
TRBV21-1,TRBJ1-2,CASSTQTGGNYGYTF